This T cell receptor beta chain stems from a study of shared clonotypes between healthy human individuals. Study-level findings and limits: In several donors, around 5% of naive CD4 clonotypes appeared in common. Among donors, clonotype sharing was expected to be affected by sequencing depth.

Deep was the level used in running the assay. Replicate PCRs run on sorted subsets employed roughly 190 ng DNA, around 27,000 T cell genomes. Sequencing was performed with immunoSEQ multiplex PCR; in TCRdb, only in-frame clones are kept and a portion is missing. The data contain about 2,100,000 clones, about 93% of them singletons. Naivety among CD8 cells was defined by CD45RO negativity and positive CCR7 selection, thereby excluding terminally differentiated effector memory CD45RA+ cells. For this clone: The antigen remains undetermined.

V lost 1 base to trimming and J lost 11 bases, with 16 bases between them. CDR3 size: 14 residues. CDR1 is LGHNA, CDR2 YSLEER, per germline. The material sequenced was naive CD8+ T cells from PBMCs. The receptor's source is a man aged 18 to 35 in good health. Some clones in this sample may be carry-over from other donors' samples. The gene calls are TRBV4-3 and TRBJ2-3; D remains ambiguous. DNA of the CDR3: TGCGCCAGCAGCCAAGTATCGGGCCCGGAAAGGCAGTATTTT. It encodes CASSQVSGPERQYF.